The 17 T cell receptor beta chains presented below share a single source sample, sequenced in a study of technical replicates of blood from a few donors. Sequencing was performed with immunoSEQ multiplex PCR; in TCRdb, only in-frame clones are kept and a portion is missing. The table lists approximately 81,000 clones, 96% of them singletons. Input material: T cells isolated from PBMCs. The receptors derive from a human donor in good health.

The chain couples TRBV13 to TRBJ1-1; D gene ambiguous. The CDR3 runs 15 residues. Trimming left V 5 bases short and J 1 base short, with 14 bases between. Germline-derived CDR1 and CDR2 are PRHDT and FYEKMQ (reference sequence). The CDR3: CASSLLGSSNTEAFF. Written as DNA, the CDR3 is TGTGCCAGCAGCCTCTTAGGGAGTTCGAACACTGAAGCTTTCTTT.

The chain is built from TRBV25-1 and TRBJ1-2; TRBD1 matches 12 bases. The J segment lost 8 bases and the V segment lost 3 bases, leaving 10 bases of the junction unmatched. The germline CDR1 and CDR2 sequences are MGHDK and SYGVNS. The CDR3 consists of 16 residues. The CDR3 is CASSDQGQGAGVGYTF. CDR3 in DNA: TGTGCCAGCAGTGATCAGGGACAGGGGGCAGGAGTCGGCTACACCTTC.

The chain carries TRBV5-4 and TRBJ2-3, with unresolved D. From germline, CDR1 is SGHNT and CDR2 YYREEE (reference sequence). The CDR3 loop spans 16 amino acids. V shed 2 bases and J shed 5 bases, with 18 bases lying between them. As DNA, the CDR3 is TGTGCCAGCAGCTTCAGTGGTCGTCTCAGACAAGATACGCAGTATTTT. Its protein is CASSFSGRLRQDTQYF.

This rearrangement joins TRBV19 to TRBJ1-1, with D perhaps TRBD1 (5 bases). The CDR3 contains 15 residues. Trimming took off 8 bases at V and 0 bases at J, with 16 bases between the two ends. Germline values: CDR1 LNHDA, CDR2 SQIVND (reference sequence). The CDR3 DNA reads as TGTGCCAGTGCAGGGAGGTTAAATATGAACACTGAAGCTTTCTTT. It yields the protein CASAGRLNMNTEAFF.

The chain couples TRBV5-6 to TRBJ1-3; perhaps TRBD1 as D (6 bases). This CDR3 is 14 amino acids long. CDR1 and CDR2 from the germline V gene are SGHDT and YYEEEE. The V end was cut by 3 bases, the J end by 1 base, with 8 bases between. Here the CDR3 DNA reads TGTGCCAGCAGCTCCGGACAGTCTGGAAACACCATATATTTT. This gives the protein CASSSGQSGNTIYF.

The chain recombines TRBV15 with TRBJ2-7; 12 nucleotides line up with TRBD2. This CDR3 contains 18 residues. Germline lookup yields CDR1 LNHNV and CDR2 YYDKDF (reference sequence). Unmatched junction bases numbered 10, after V lost 1 base and J lost 3 bases. CDR3 coding DNA: TGTGCCACCAGCAGAGCGCCGAAGCTAGCGGGAGGGATCTACGAGCAGTACTTC. This codes for CATSRAPKLAGGIYEQYF.

This chain joins TRBV5-1 and TRBJ1-4; D may be TRBD1 (5 bases). V lost 4 bases and J 10 bases, leaving 14 bases between the germline ends. From germline, CDR1 is SGHRS and CDR2 YFSETQ. The CDR3 has 13 residues. The CDR3 sequence is CASSQGGVAKLFF. DNA for the CDR3: TGCGCCAGCAGCCAGGGCGGGGTAGCAAAACTGTTTTTT. The full variable domain, completed using reference TRBV5-1 and TRBJ1-4, is KAGVTQTPRYLIKTRGQQVTLSCSPISGHRSVSWYQQTPGQGLQFLFEYFSETQRNKGNFPGRFSGRQFSNSRSEMNVSTLELGDSALYLCASSQGGVAKLFFGSGTQLSVL.

This chain joins TRBV29-1 and TRBJ2-5, with TRBD1 as a possible D gene (5 bases). The DNA end is more similar to TRBJ2-7, so the J call may be wrong. Germline V gives CDR1 SQVTM, CDR2 ANQGSEA. This CDR3 is 13 amino acids long. Here the CDR3 reads CSVRLQVSYEQYF. CDR3 DNA: TGCAGCGTTCGCTTACAGGTATCCTACGAGCAGTACTTC.

The chain uses TRBV6-6 and TRBJ2-7; D not certain. The CDR3 consists of 16 residues. Trimming shortened V by 0 bases and J by 0 bases, and 12 bases separated the two germline ends. Germline lookup yields CDR1 MNHNY and CDR2 SVGAGI (reference sequence). Here the CDR3 reads CASSYSVLPSSYEQYF. The CDR3 DNA reads as TGTGCCAGCAGTTACTCAGTACTGCCTAGCTCCTACGAGCAGTACTTC.

This clone was seen just once. V and J are TRBV5-6 and TRBJ2-7, with 9 bases identical to TRBD2. V dropped 1 base and J dropped 5; count of bases not matched to a gene: 13. Germline values: CDR1 SGHDT, CDR2 YYEEEE. This CDR3 comprises 17 residues. The chain's CDR3 is CASSLRRGREGPNEQYF. The CDR3 coding sequence is TGTGCCAGCAGCTTGCGCCGGGGGCGGGAGGGCCCCAACGAGCAGTACTTC.

V usage is TRBV5-8 and J usage is TRBJ1-1; possibly TRBD1 for D (5 bases). This CDR3 region has 12 residues. V was trimmed by 6 bases and J by 6 bases, leaving 12 bases between them. CDR1 SGHTS and CDR2 YDEGEE come from the germline V gene. The CDR3 DNA follows: TGTGCCAGCACAAGACAGAGCCCTGAAGCTTTCTTT. Amino acids: CASTRQSPEAFF. Looking up the rest from reference TRBV5-8 and TRBJ1-1 gives the full variable domain: EAGVTQSPTHLIKTRGQQATLRCSPISGHTSVYWYQQALGLGLQFLLWYDEGEERNRGNFPPRFSGRQFPNYSSELNVNALELEDSALYLCASTRQSPEAFFGQGTRLTVV.

The chain joins TRBV7-9 to TRBJ2-7; D gene uncertain. The germline V gene has CDR1 SEHNR and CDR2 FQNEAQ (reference sequence). Trimming removed 1 base at V and 3 bases at J, with 7 bases between. The CDR3 spans 13 residues. CDR3 loop: CASSLGAGYEQYF. The CDR3 coding sequence is TGTGCCAGCAGCTTAGGCGCAGGCTACGAGCAGTACTTC.

The V call is TRBV11-2, the J call TRBJ1-4, with D perhaps matching TRBD1 (5 bases). Germline CDR1 reads SGHAT; CDR2 reads FQNNGV. The CDR3 sequence is 15 residues long. Trimming shortened V by 5 bases and J by 7 bases, and 17 bases separated the two germline ends. CDR3 nucleotides: TGTGCCAGCAGCCCTAGGGGAGGGTTTGCTGAAAAACTGTTTTTT. It codes for CASSPRGGFAEKLFF.

The chain recombines TRBV9 with TRBJ2-3, with 11 nucleotides matching TRBD2. Trimming at V came to 4 bases and at J to 5 bases, leaving 3 bases not matched to a gene. CDR3 length: 14 residues. From germline, CDR1 is SGDLS and CDR2 YYNGEE. CDR3 sequence reads: CASSIGLAGDTQYF. DNA of the CDR3: TGTGCCAGCAGCATCGGACTAGCGGGAGATACGCAGTATTTT. Full variable domain (missing parts from reference TRBV9 and TRBJ2-3): DSGVTQTPKHLITATGQRVTLRCSPRSGDLSVYWYQQSLDQGLQFLIQYYNGEERAKGNILERFSAQQFPDLHSELNLSSLELGDSALYFCASSIGLAGDTQYFGPGTRLTVL.

The rearrangement joins TRBV11-2 to TRBJ2-1; TRBD1 might be the D (6 bases). Looked up from germline, CDR1 is SGHAT and CDR2 is FQNNGV. The CDR3 loop spans 12 amino acids. The V end was cut by 5 bases, the J end by 7 bases, with 9 bases between. This chain's CDR3 is CASSLTGNEQFF. The CDR3 nucleotides are TGTGCCAGCAGCCTCACAGGGAATGAGCAGTTCTTC.

V usage is TRBV7-9 and J usage is TRBJ2-3; a possible D gene is TRBD1 (5 bases). The V end lost 2 bases, the J end lost 5 bases, and 14 bases lay between the germline ends. The CDR3 runs 15 residues. The germline CDR1 and CDR2 sequences are SEHNR and FQNEAQ (reference sequence). CDR3 sequence reads: CASSLFDSREDTQYF. The CDR3 coding sequence is TGTGCCAGCAGCTTATTTGACAGCAGAGAAGATACGCAGTATTTT. The full variable domain, in which reference TRBV7-9 and TRBJ2-3 provide the parts outside the CDR3, is DTGVSQNPRHKITKRGQNVTFRCDPISEHNRLYWYRQTLGQGPEFLTYFQNEAQLEKSRLLSDRFSAERPKGSFSTLEIQRTEQGDSAMYLCASSLFDSREDTQYFGPGTRLTVL.

The rearrangement links TRBV30 to TRBJ2-1, with 12 positions matching TRBD1. CDR1 is GTSNPN, CDR2 SVGIG, per germline (reference sequence). Trimming removed 8 bases from V and 4 bases from J; junction bases left unmatched: 3. This CDR3 spans 13 amino acids. The CDR3 coding sequence is TGTGCCGGGGACAGGGGGCTTTACAATGAGCAGTTCTTC. This translates into CAGDRGLYNEQFF.